This T cell receptor (beta chain) was retrieved from a study of blood T cell repertoires in COVID-19. Here immunoSEQ multiplex PCR was the method, and the copy in TCRdb shows in-frame clones only, minus some. The repertoire holds about 300,000 clones, with approximately 89% as singletons. Germline loops: CDR1 SEHNR, CDR2 FQNEAQ (reference sequence). This CDR3 comprises 16 residues. Trimming cost V 6 bases and J 0 bases, with 14 bases left between them. The clonotype comes from a woman in her late teens or twenties who had recovered from COVID-19. The chain links TRBV7-9 to TRBJ2-2, with TRBD2 as a possible D gene (5 bases). The specimen was PBMCs or T cells enriched from blood (not recorded which). Written as DNA, the CDR3 is TGTGCCAGCAGACGCAATCCGGGAACGAACACCGGGGAGCTGTTTTTT. It yields the protein CASRRNPGTNTGELFF.